This T cell receptor beta chain was obtained from a study of cytomegalovirus exposure and HLA in healthy donors. On the study more broadly: Among the approximately 400 genotyped donors, 65% to 90% were placed in the Caucasian-associated ancestry cluster.

The CDR3 contains 17 residues. Germline values: CDR1 WSHSY, CDR2 SAAADI. V trimming: 2 bases; J trimming: 3 bases; junction bases outside the gene matches: 10. Vbeta (60) and Jbeta (13) primers were used in the PCR. Clones were read by immunoSEQ multiplex PCR, and TCRdb kept only the in-frame ones, dropping some. The sample holds 95,000 to 100,000 clones, over 60% seen once. Study-level points and caveats: 87-base-pair reads could not separate some V segments, including TRBV6-2 and TRBV6-3. For presence/absence analyses, sequencing depth was assumed to be roughly uniform across donors.

As to this clone: Its antigen is unidentified.

The sample was PBMCs. This TCR was recovered from a human donor in good health. This chain joins TRBV10-2 and TRBJ1-5, with TRBD1 matching over 7 bases. In DNA form, the CDR3 reads TGCGCCAGCAGTGAGACTGGGGAAGGGGGCGCCAATCAGCCCCAGCATTTT. This encodes CASSETGEGGANQPQHF.